This T cell receptor beta chain was identified in a study of regulatory T cells in long-lasting Graves disease. Per germline, CDR1 DFQATT and CDR2 SNEGSKA (reference sequence). CDR3 length: 14 residues. V shed 0 bases and J shed 10 bases, with 16 bases lying between them. Arm-PCR of CDR3 regions with iRepertoire HTBI primers generated TCR beta libraries. TCRdb called the multiplex PCR reads again in MiXCR, with one record for every CDR3 protein. Of 700,000 or so distinct CDR3 sequences listed, about 30% are singletons. Described time point: persistent/refractory GD, antithyroid drugs over 5 years with positive TRAb. Isolated PBMC RNA provided the starting material for the TCR library. In its sample, this clonotype was seen a few times.

Here the sequenced sample was peripheral blood mononuclear cells (PBMCs), taken when the disease was refractory, from a patient treated with antithyroid drugs. The chain is built from TRBV20-1 and TRBJ1-5, with a possible D match to TRBD1 (6 bases). The clonotype originates from a female donor with Graves disease. CDR3 nucleotides: TGCAGTGCTAGAGATATGCGGGAGACAGGTCCCCAGCATTTT. It yields the protein CSARDMRETGPQHF.